A single sample gave rise to the 22 T cell receptor beta chains below, sequenced in a study of cytomegalovirus exposure and HLA in healthy donors. Only in-frame clones appear in the TCRdb table, and some are missing; sequencing was by immunoSEQ multiplex PCR. Here the sample spans some 240,000 clones, more than 75% being singletons. The sample consisted of PBMCs. The receptors stem from a woman aged 18-29 years in good health and CMV-seropositive.

The gene calls are TRBV2 and TRBJ2-1; D gene uncertain. There are 13 residues in the CDR3. Between the trimmed V and J ends, which lost 8 bases and 4 bases, there was a span of 12 bases. Germline CDR1 and CDR2: SNHLY and FYNNEI. CDR3 region: CASGRQTYNEQFF. The CDR3 DNA is TGTGCCAGCGGGCGACAAACGTACAATGAGCAGTTCTTC.

The rearrangement joins TRBV25-1 to TRBJ2-7, with a weak D call TRBD1 (6 bases). This CDR3 spans 12 amino acids. The germline gives CDR1 MGHDK, CDR2 SYGVNS. Trimming removed 5 bases from V and 2 bases from J, with 7 bases in between. Here the CDR3 reads CASSPGAYEQYF. CDR3 bases: TGTGCCAGCAGTCCAGGGGCCTACGAGCAGTACTTC.

The J gene is TRBJ1-2, the V gene TRBV1. TRBV1 is a pseudogene segment. This CDR3 has 16 residues. This CDR3 reads CTSSQDRGGDSYGYTF. CDR3 DNA: TGCACCAGCAGCCAAGATCGGGGGGGGGACTCCTATGGCTACACCTTC.

The chain carries TRBV5-6 and TRBJ1-3; D gene unclear. Trimming stripped 1 base from V and 0 bases from J, with 14 bases between. The CDR3 has 17 amino acids. The germline CDR1 and CDR2 sequences are SGHDT and YYEEEE. CDR3 residues: CASSLLSPGNSGNTIYF. The DNA of the CDR3 is TGTGCCAGCAGCTTGTTATCCCCAGGAAACTCTGGAAACACCATATATTTT.

The CDR3 nucleotides are TGTGCCAGCAGCACGCCTAGCGGGAGGGCCGCCACAAGAGAGACCCAGTACTTC. Translation: CASSTPSGRAATRETQYF. The V and J genes are TRBV7-2 and TRBJ2-5, with 12 bases aligning to TRBD2. CDR3 length equals 18 residues. The germline CDR1 and CDR2 sequences are SGHTA and FQGNSA. With 5 bases clipped from V and 4 bases from J, the junction kept 14 bases outside the gene matches.

V and J are TRBV6-5 and TRBJ2-3, with D possibly matching TRBD1 (5 bases). CDR1 is MNHEY, CDR2 SVGAGI, per germline. The CDR3 sequence is 15 residues long. V was trimmed by 6 bases and J by 1 base, leaving 14 bases between them. The CDR3 loop reads CASSRKGRRTDTQYF. The CDR3 DNA sequence: TGTGCCAGCAGCCGAAAGGGGCGGCGCACAGATACGCAGTATTTT.

The chain has TRBV29-1 and TRBJ2-3; 7 bases are a match to TRBD2. J lost 5 bases, V lost 5 bases, and 7 bases had no gene match. Germline CDR1 reads SQVTM; CDR2 reads ANQGSEA. The CDR3 extends over 13 amino acids. This CDR3 reads CSVSAGGRDTQYF. The CDR3 nucleotides read TGCAGCGTTAGCGCTGGCGGGAGAGATACGCAGTATTTT.

The genes are TRBV4-2 and TRBJ2-7; TRBD1 matches at 9 bases. The CDR3 runs 15 residues. Trimming cost V 1 base and J 4 bases; bases outside gene matches: 5. Per the germline V gene, CDR1 is LGHNA and CDR2 is YNFKEQ. CDR3 residues: CASSQGTGARYEQYF. For the CDR3, the DNA is TGTGCCAGCAGCCAAGGGACAGGGGCCCGATACGAGCAGTACTTC.

This sequence joins TRBV9 and TRBJ1-1, with D uncertain. The germline V gene encodes CDR1 SGDLS and CDR2 YYNGEE. With 2 bases removed from V and 4 bases from J, the gap between germline ends came to 9 bases. The CDR3 sequence is 13 residues long. Here the CDR3 reads CASSVGIRTEAFF. The CDR3 DNA reads TGTGCCAGCAGCGTCGGGATCCGCACTGAAGCTTTCTTT.

This rearrangement joins TRBV7-6 to TRBJ1-5, with D hard to call. This CDR3 region has 14 residues. V shed 1 base and J shed 3 bases, with 7 bases lying between them. Germline V gene lookup returns CDR1 SGHVS and CDR2 FNYEAQ. In DNA form, the CDR3 reads TGTGCCAGCAGCTTAGAAGTAGACAATCAGCCCCAGCATTTT. Its protein is CASSLEVDNQPQHF.

This rearrangement joins TRBV5-6 to TRBJ1-1; 10 bases fit TRBD1. The CDR3 extends over 17 amino acids. The germline gives CDR1 SGHDT, CDR2 YYEEEE. V dropped 3 bases and J dropped 0; count of bases not matched to a gene: 8. CDR3 loop: CASSSTGQGRLNTEAFF. The CDR3 nucleotides read TGTGCCAGCAGCTCCACGGGACAGGGGCGCTTGAACACTGAAGCTTTCTTT.

V and J are TRBV18 and TRBJ2-7, with a tentative D call TRBD2 (5 bases). Germline CDR1 reads KGHSH; CDR2 reads LQKENI. With 1 base removed from V and 3 bases from J, the gap between germline ends came to 16 bases. The CDR3 totals 16 residues. For the CDR3, the DNA is TGTGCCAGCTCACCACAAGAGGACGAGCGGAACTACGAGCAGTACTTC. Amino acids: CASSPQEDERNYEQYF.

This clone was seen a handful of times. V is TRBV6-1 and J is TRBJ2-7; no definite D call. In germline, CDR1 is MNHNS, CDR2 SASEGT. The CDR3 runs 11 residues. The V gene lost 9 bases and the J gene lost 7 bases, with 13 bases spanning the gap. The CDR3: CASIGQEEQYF. The CDR3 DNA follows: TGTGCCAGTATAGGCCAGGAAGAGCAGTACTTC.

The V gene is TRBV6-6, the J gene TRBJ2-3, with 9 bases that match TRBD2. The CDR3 covers 16 residues. CDR1 and CDR2 from the germline V gene are MNHNY and SVGAGI (reference sequence). V gave up 6 bases and J gave up 8 bases; unmatched junction bases: 15. The CDR3 is CASSPSGASGTVTQYF. CDR3 nucleotides: TGTGCCAGCAGCCCCTCAGGGGCTAGCGGGACTGTTACGCAGTATTTT.

J is TRBJ2-2 and V is TRBV27; TRBD2 matches at 9 bases. Looked up from germline, CDR1 is MNHEY and CDR2 is SMNVEV (reference sequence). The CDR3 runs to 17 residues. The J segment lost 4 bases and the V segment lost 1 base, leaving 7 bases of the junction unmatched. For the CDR3, the DNA is TGTGCCAGCAGTTTATATGCGGGAGGGCTATTCACCGGGGAGCTGTTTTTT. This gives the protein CASSLYAGGLFTGELFF.

V and J are TRBV5-1 and TRBJ2-1, with 7 bases that match TRBD2. This CDR3 comprises 15 residues. Trimming at V came to 2 bases and at J to 1 base, leaving 3 bases not matched to a gene. Germline CDR1 SGHRS, CDR2 YFSETQ. The CDR3 bases are TGCGCCAGCAGCTTTCGGGAGGTATCCTACAATGAGCAGTTCTTC. Amino acids: CASSFREVSYNEQFF.

This CDR3 is CASSQGPDSYGYTF. The CDR3 nucleotides are TGCGCCAGCAGCCAAGGGCCGGACAGCTATGGCTACACCTTC. The genes are TRBV4-1 and TRBJ1-2, with D perhaps matching TRBD1 (6 bases). Germline CDR1 is MGHRA and CDR2 is YSYEKL. The CDR3 spans 14 residues. V was cut by 1 base and J by 4 bases, with 10 bases left in between.

V gene TRBV5-6 combines with J gene TRBJ2-1; 8 positions match TRBD2. V dropped 3 bases and J dropped 6; count of bases not matched to a gene: 14. Germline V gives CDR1 SGHDT, CDR2 YYEEEE. This CDR3 contains 17 residues. The CDR3 loop reads CASSWRGKRETGNEQFF. The CDR3 bases are TGTGCCAGCAGCTGGAGGGGGAAGCGGGAGACCGGCAATGAGCAGTTCTTC.

This chain joins TRBV6-6 and TRBJ1-1, with D hard to call. The CDR3 has 13 amino acids. The V gene lost 5 bases and the J gene lost 3 bases, with 10 bases spanning the gap. CDR1 is MNHNY, CDR2 SVGAGI, per germline (reference sequence). For the CDR3, the DNA is TGTGCCAGCAGTGTCAGCGGACACACTGAAGCTTTCTTT. Amino acid sequence: CASSVSGHTEAFF.

The V gene is TRBV7-3, the J gene TRBJ2-3; perhaps TRBD1 as D (6 bases). CDR1 and CDR2 from the germline V gene are SGHTA and FQGTGA. Trimming pared 2 bases from V and 1 base from J, leaving 10 bases between. The CDR3 spans 15 residues. This CDR3 reads CASSLVAGGTDTQYF. CDR3 DNA: TGTGCCAGCAGCTTAGTGGCAGGGGGCACAGATACGCAGTATTTT. Using reference TRBV7-3 and TRBJ2-3 for the parts outside the CDR3, the full variable domain is GAGVSQTPSNKVTEKGKYVELRCDPISGHTALYWYRQSLGQGPEFLIYFQGTGAADDSGLPNDRFFAVRPEGSVSTLKIQRTERGDSAVYLCASSLVAGGTDTQYFGPGTRLTVL.

The chain links TRBV27 to TRBJ2-1; D gene uncertain. V was shortened by 3 bases and J by 4 bases, with 10 bases between the two germline ends. The CDR3 runs 14 residues. Germline CDR1 and CDR2: MNHEY and SMNVEV (reference sequence). The CDR3 here is CASSLRQEYNEQFF. The CDR3 nucleotides are TGTGCCAGCAGTTTGCGCCAGGAATACAATGAGCAGTTCTTC.

V is TRBV28 and J is TRBJ2-7; 11 bases map to TRBD2. The CDR3 runs 15 residues. Germline CDR1 MDHEN, CDR2 SYDVKM. The trim removed 6 bases at V and 0 bases at J, leaving 4 bases unmatched. The CDR3 is CASRPGLAASYEQYF. DNA for the CDR3: TGTGCCAGCAGACCGGGACTAGCGGCCTCCTACGAGCAGTACTTC.